The 17 T cell receptor beta chains in this list originate from one sample, sequenced in a study of follicular helper T cells after annual influenza vaccination. Time point here: 2013-2014 season, 7 days after vaccination. The data were produced by immunoSEQ multiplex PCR, yet TCRdb's version contains in-frame clones alone and is incomplete. The data contain 8,700 or so clones, more than 80% of them singletons. This sample comprised CXCR5+ CD38- circulating T follicular helper cells from blood, obtained 7 days after influenza vaccination. Subset indicated: circulating Tfh, non-naive CD4+CXCR5+PD-1+ (ICOS+CD38+ or ICOS-CD38-). These receptors all come from an adult who received the influenza vaccine.

The rearrangement links TRBV13 to TRBJ2-7; D remains ambiguous. Germline CDR1 is PRHDT and CDR2 is FYEKMQ (reference sequence). The V gene lost 5 bases and the J gene lost 0 bases, with 8 bases spanning the gap. The CDR3 has 13 amino acids. The CDR3 protein is CASSPRSSYEQYF. The CDR3 DNA follows: TGTGCCAGCAGCCCGCGGAGCTCCTACGAGCAGTACTTC.

The chain carries TRBV19 and TRBJ1-5, with D possibly matching TRBD1 (6 bases). Germline loops: CDR1 LNHDA, CDR2 SQIVND (reference sequence). CDR3 length: 14 amino acids. Trimming pared 7 bases from V and 6 bases from J, leaving 16 bases between. CDR3 nucleotides: TGTGCCAGTAAAGGACAGTCAGCAGGTCAGCCCCAGCATTTT. It codes for CASKGQSAGQPQHF.

The chain links TRBV6-5 to TRBJ2-1; D is undetermined. V lost 5 bases and J lost 6, with 5 bases in between. Looked up from germline, CDR1 is MNHEY and CDR2 is SVGAGI. This CDR3 contains 11 residues. CDR3 sequence reads: CASSTPNEQFF. CDR3 bases: TGTGCCAGCAGTACCCCCAATGAGCAGTTCTTC.

The V call is TRBV7-2, the J call TRBJ2-1; weak D call: TRBD1 (6 bases). Germline CDR1 is SGHTA and CDR2 is FQGNSA. V was cut by 4 bases and J by 10 bases, with 11 bases left in between. The CDR3 runs to 12 residues. CDR3 coding DNA: TGTGCCAGCAGCTCCGGGACACACGAGCAGTTCTTC. Translating it yields CASSSGTHEQFF.

The gene calls are TRBV13 and TRBJ2-3, with 7 bases lining up with TRBD1. The CDR3 runs 17 residues. CDR1 is PRHDT and CDR2 is FYEKMQ in the germline V gene (reference sequence). V shed 3 bases, J shed 4 bases, and the junction held 13 bases outside the gene matches. The CDR3 bases are TGTGCCAGCAGCTTCAGGCCCCGGGACAGCATCCCAGATACGCAGTATTTT. Translating it yields CASSFRPRDSIPDTQYF.

The J gene is TRBJ2-1, the V gene TRBV7-2, with 13 bases matching TRBD2. This CDR3 comprises 15 residues. V was pared by 5 bases and J by 15 bases, with 13 bases of the junction left unmatched. The germline CDR1 and CDR2 sequences are SGHTA and FQGNSA. The CDR3 spells CASSARTSGGPRMFF. For the CDR3, the DNA is TGTGCCAGCAGCGCCAGGACTAGCGGGGGCCCCCGAATGTTCTTC.

This chain connects TRBV4-3 to TRBJ2-5; D may be TRBD2 (6 bases). Trimming stripped 1 base from V and 4 bases from J, with 16 bases between. This CDR3 comprises 16 residues. CDR1 is LGHNA and CDR2 is YSLEER in the germline V gene. Here the CDR3 DNA reads TGCGCCAGCAGCCAAGGTGGAATAGGGCGGGGAGAGACCCAGTACTTC. It yields the protein CASSQGGIGRGETQYF.

The chain joins TRBV7-2 to TRBJ1-2; 8 nucleotides match TRBD1. After removal of 0 bases from V and 6 bases from J, the junction contained 3 bases not matched to a gene. The CDR3 contains 14 residues. Germline V CDR1 and CDR2: SGHTA, FQGNSA. CDR3 region: CASSLAGQGHGYTF. The CDR3 nucleotides are TGTGCCAGCAGCTTAGCAGGACAGGGACATGGCTACACCTTC.

The chain links TRBV6-7 to TRBJ2-7; D is ambiguous. TRBV6-7 is reported as an ORF; its role is uncertain. The germline V and J ends were trimmed by 9 bases and 0 bases, with 21 bases remaining between them. The CDR3 consists of 16 residues. The CDR3 DNA sequence: TGTGCCAGTCTCAAAAGGGCAGGCGAAGACTCCTACGAGCAGTACTTC. Protein sequence: CASLKRAGEDSYEQYF.

The chain combines TRBV5-1 with TRBJ2-3, with TRBD2 as a possible D gene (6 bases). Per the germline V gene, CDR1 is SGHRS and CDR2 is YFSETQ. The CDR3 has 15 amino acids. The V end was cut by 0 bases, the J end by 4 bases, with 12 bases between. Here the CDR3 reads CASSLVGLVPDTQYF. CDR3 nucleotides: TGCGCCAGCAGCTTGGTGGGACTTGTCCCAGATACGCAGTATTTT.

The chain links TRBV7-8 to TRBJ1-2; D not certain. The CDR3 is 16 residues long. V was clipped by 1 base and J by 4 bases, with 16 bases between them. The V gene's germline CDR1 is SGHVS and CDR2 FQNEAQ. The CDR3 reads CASSLGVKDVGYGYTF. As DNA, the CDR3 is TGTGCCAGCAGCTTAGGGGTTAAGGACGTGGGCTATGGCTACACCTTC.

CDR3 DNA sequence: TGTGCCAGTAGTATAACCTCCGCCGGTGAAACAGATACGCAGTATTTT. It yields the protein CASSITSAGETDTQYF. The rearrangement links TRBV19 to TRBJ2-3, with no clear D. Germline V lookup: CDR1 LNHDA, CDR2 SQIVND (reference sequence). CDR3 length: 16 amino acids. V lost 2 bases to trimming and J lost 3 bases, with 15 bases between them.

The chain uses TRBV30 and TRBJ1-5; D is perhaps TRBD1 (5 bases). CDR1 GTSNPN and CDR2 SVGIG come from the germline V gene (reference sequence). The V gene lost 1 base and the J gene lost 7 bases, with 8 bases spanning the gap. The CDR3 runs 12 residues. CDR3 loop: CAWSAGGQPQHF. In DNA, the CDR3 is TGTGCCTGGAGTGCGGGGGGGCAGCCCCAGCATTTT. Full variable domain (missing parts from reference TRBV30 and TRBJ1-5): SQTIHQWPATLVQPVGSPLSLECTVEGTSNPNLYWYRQAAGRGLQLLFYSVGIGQISSEVPQNLSASRPQDRQFILSSKKLLLSDSGFYLCAWSAGGQPQHFGDGTRLSIL.

J is TRBJ2-3 and V is TRBV7-9; TRBD2 might be the D (5 bases). CDR3 length: 15 residues. The V and J ends lost 1 base and 4 bases respectively, with 12 bases between them. The germline V gene encodes CDR1 SEHNR and CDR2 FQNEAQ (reference sequence). CDR3 sequence (DNA): TGTGCCAGCAGCTTAGAACAGCGGAAGGCAGATACGCAGTATTTT. Protein product: CASSLEQRKADTQYF.

This clone was picked up a small number of times. The gene calls are TRBV28 and TRBJ2-7, with D uncertain. This CDR3 is built from 14 residues. The ends were cut back, 6 bases at V and 7 bases at J, with 19 bases in the middle. The V gene's germline CDR1 is MDHEN and CDR2 SYDVKM. The CDR3 coding sequence is TGTGCCAGCAGCCCCTCCGGATCTCCTAAGGAGCAGTACTTC. It translates to CASSPSGSPKEQYF.

The gene calls are TRBV12-5 and TRBJ2-2; 7 bases align to TRBD1. The germline CDR1 and CDR2 sequences are LGHNT and FRNRAP. The CDR3 covers 19 residues. The V segment lost 0 bases and the J segment 0 bases; nucleotides outside the gene matches: 10. As DNA, the CDR3 is TGTGCTAGTGGTTTGGTGCAGATAGGTGGACAGGCGAACACCGGGGAGCTGTTTTTT. Encoded protein: CASGLVQIGGQANTGELFF.

This clone was seen once. The V and J genes are TRBV4-2 and TRBJ1-5, with D possibly TRBD1 on 6 matching bases. Germline V gives CDR1 LGHNA, CDR2 YNFKEQ. This CDR3 has 15 residues. Trimming stripped 0 bases from V and 4 bases from J, with 10 bases between. CDR3: CASSQDGQGNQPQHF. DNA of the CDR3: TGTGCCAGCAGCCAAGATGGGCAGGGGAATCAGCCCCAGCATTTT.